This TCR beta chain was observed in a study of radiotherapy plus CTLA-4 blockade in lung cancer. Across the whole study: Objective response was observed in over 15% of patients, and disease control in about 30%. Study-wide results and caveats: Tumor-origin TCR clones grew in blood after radiotherapy plus ipilimumab. The authors reported that early blood T cell clone dynamics, with interferon-beta, best predicted response.

Only in-frame clones appear in the TCRdb table, and some are missing; sequencing was by immunoSEQ multiplex PCR. The repertoire includes about 73,000 clones, around 86% of them detected once, and 40% sits in the top ten. Those with chemo-refractory metastatic non-small-cell lung cancer were treated with focal radiation combined with CTLA-4 blockade using ipilimumab. As to this clone: Its specificity is not known.

Germline values: CDR1 SGHDT, CDR2 YYEEEE. The CDR3 is 14 residues long. V shed 4 bases and J 6 bases; nucleotides not matched to a gene: 6. The sequencing used peripheral blood, collected from a patient treated with radiotherapy plus ipilimumab. This clonotype was sampled from a human donor with non-small cell lung cancer that progressed on radiotherapy plus ipilimumab. This chain links TRBV5-6 with TRBJ2-1, with TRBD2 matching 8 bases. The CDR3 here is CASSPSGPFNEQFF. The CDR3 DNA reads as TGTGCCAGCAGCCCTAGCGGGCCTTTCAATGAGCAGTTCTTC.